These T cell receptor beta chains were read from a single sample in a study of molecular identifiers for immune sequencing clone quantification. MiXCR was run by TCRdb on the PCR reads, yielding one entry per CDR3 protein. The sample shows hundreds of thousands of distinct CDR3 sequences, around 25% of them seen only once. Specimen: naive CD8+ T cells from blood, with Jurkat cell RNA spiked in. These receptors all come from a human donor in good health. Some libraries in this study had Jurkat cell RNA spiked in. Each CDR3 is given with its conserved first and last residue. The order of the fields is J gene, D gene, clone size, V gene, CDR3 protein, CDR3 DNA. The D gene is left open where the match is weak. The size field is filled for only some rows; it gives once, few, many or a size class.

J gene: TRBJ1-2
D gene: .
clone size: many
V gene: TRBV30
CDR3 protein: CAWSVMGNYGYTF
CDR3 DNA: TGTGCCTGGAGTGTAATGGGGAACTATGGCTACACCTTC

J gene: TRBJ1-5
D gene: TRBD1
clone size: many
V gene: TRBV6-6
CDR3 protein: CASSFNERDSRLDSNQPQHF
CDR3 DNA: TGTGCCAGCAGTTTCAACGAGCGGGACAGCCGCCTAGATAGCAATCAGCCCCAGCATTTT

J gene: TRBJ1-1
D gene: .
clone size: many
V gene: TRBV6-1
CDR3 protein: CASRNKLNTEAFF
CDR3 DNA: TGTGCCAGCAGGAACAAACTGAACACTGAAGCTTTCTTT

J gene: TRBJ2-7
D gene: TRBD2
clone size: many
V gene: TRBV5-1
CDR3 protein: CASSSRTSGIGDEQYF
CDR3 DNA: TGCGCCAGCAGCTCTCGGACTAGCGGGATAGGCGACGAGCAGTACTTC

J gene: TRBJ1-2
D gene: .
clone size: few
V gene: TRBV9
CDR3 protein: CASSVAGDYGYTF
CDR3 DNA: TGTGCCAGCAGCGTAGCAGGGGACTATGGCTACACCTTC

J gene: TRBJ2-2
D gene: TRBD1
clone size: .
V gene: TRBV28
CDR3 protein: CASSRPPVRTGNTGELSF
CDR3 DNA: TGTGCCAGCAGTCGTCCTCCGGTTAGGACAGGGAATACCGGGGAGCTGTCTTTT

J gene: TRBJ1-2
D gene: .
clone size: many
V gene: TRBV7-2
CDR3 protein: CASRPDAYYGYTF
CDR3 DNA: TGTGCCAGCAGGCCCGATGCCTACTATGGCTACACCTTC

J gene: TRBJ1-5
D gene: .
clone size: .
V gene: TRBV5-6
CDR3 protein: CASSYRVSNQPQHF
CDR3 DNA: TGTGCCAGCAGCTACAGGGTCAGCAATCAGCCCCAGCATTTT

J gene: TRBJ2-1
D gene: TRBD2
clone size: .
V gene: TRBV20-1
CDR3 protein: CSARGKLAGGPNEQFF
CDR3 DNA: TGCAGTGCTAGGGGGAAGCTAGCGGGAGGACCCAATGAGCAGTTCTTC

J gene: TRBJ1-1
D gene: .
clone size: many
V gene: TRBV20-1
CDR3 protein: CSARDFEAFF
CDR3 DNA: TGCAGTGCTAGAGATTTCGAAGCTTTCTTT

J gene: TRBJ2-3
D gene: TRBD1
clone size: many
V gene: TRBV20-1
CDR3 protein: CSATGTGGFEDTQYF
CDR3 DNA: TGCAGTGCTACGGGGACAGGGGGCTTTGAAGATACGCAGTATTTT

J gene: TRBJ2-1
D gene: TRBD2
clone size: few
V gene: TRBV11-2
CDR3 protein: CASNPGLAGVYEQFF
CDR3 DNA: TGTGCCAGCAACCCCGGACTAGCGGGAGTTTATGAGCAGTTCTTC

J gene: TRBJ2-7
D gene: .
clone size: few
V gene: TRBV7-8
CDR3 protein: CASSLAGKRGPLYEQYF
CDR3 DNA: TGTGCCAGCAGCTTAGCGGGGAAACGGGGGCCCCTCTACGAGCAGTACTTC

J gene: TRBJ2-3
D gene: TRBD2
clone size: many
V gene: TRBV5-4
CDR3 protein: CASSLGLAGVRDTQYF
CDR3 DNA: TGTGCCAGCAGCTTGGGACTAGCGGGGGTCCGCGATACGCAGTATTTT

J gene: TRBJ1-2
D gene: TRBD1
clone size: few
V gene: TRBV29-1
CDR3 protein: CSVEGDPGTGANYGYTF
CDR3 DNA: TGCAGCGTTGAAGGGGATCCCGGGACAGGAGCTAACTATGGCTACACCTTC

J gene: TRBJ1-5
D gene: .
clone size: few
V gene: TRBV7-9
CDR3 protein: CASSLGFSQPQHF
CDR3 DNA: TGTGCCAGCAGCTTAGGATTCAGTCAGCCCCAGCATTTT

J gene: TRBJ1-5
D gene: .
clone size: few
V gene: TRBV19
CDR3 protein: CASSIGAVSNQPQHF
CDR3 DNA: TGTGCCAGTAGTATAGGGGCCGTAAGCAATCAGCCCCAGCATTTT

J gene: TRBJ2-7
D gene: TRBD2
clone size: .
V gene: TRBV25-1
CDR3 protein: CASRSRGEDSYEQYF
CDR3 DNA: TGTGCCAGCAGATCCCGGGGGGAGGACTCCTACGAGCAGTACTTC

J gene: TRBJ2-3
D gene: .
clone size: many
V gene: TRBV11-2
CDR3 protein: CASSFGRAARTDTQYF
CDR3 DNA: TGTGCCAGCAGCTTCGGTCGAGCGGCCCGCACAGATACGCAGTATTTT

J gene: TRBJ2-5
D gene: .
clone size: .
V gene: TRBV5-6
CDR3 protein: CASSAGGEGSETQYF
CDR3 DNA: TGTGCCAGCAGCGCTGGGGGAGAGGGATCAGAGACCCAGTACTTC

J gene: TRBJ2-3
D gene: .
clone size: .
V gene: TRBV3-1
CDR3 protein: CASSQLSLAGSTDAQYF
CDR3 DNA: TGTGCCAGCAGCCAACTTTCTCTGGCAGGCAGCACAGATGCGCAGTATTTT

J gene: TRBJ1-6
D gene: .
clone size: .
V gene: TRBV25-1
CDR3 protein: CASMASGHYISPLHF
CDR3 DNA: TGTGCCAGCATGGCCAGTGGACACTACATCTCACCCCTCCACTTT

J gene: TRBJ2-3
D gene: .
clone size: many
V gene: TRBV7-3
CDR3 protein: CASSLLGSTDTQYF
CDR3 DNA: TGTGCCAGCAGCTTATTGGGGAGTACAGATACGCAGTATTTT

J gene: TRBJ1-5
D gene: .
clone size: .
V gene: TRBV21-1
CDR3 protein: CASSKSGKEGNQPQHF
CDR3 DNA: TGTGCCAGCAGCAAATCGGGCAAAGAGGGCAATCAGCCCCAGCATTTT

J gene: TRBJ2-3
D gene: TRBD1
clone size: many
V gene: TRBV19
CDR3 protein: CASSNPDRGNTDTQYF
CDR3 DNA: TGTGCCAGTAGTAACCCGGACAGGGGAAACACAGATACGCAGTATTTT

J gene: TRBJ2-7
D gene: TRBD1
clone size: .
V gene: TRBV6-5
CDR3 protein: CASSTHRDSSYEQYF
CDR3 DNA: TGTGCCAGCAGTACTCACCGGGACAGCTCCTACGAGCAGTACTTC

J gene: TRBJ2-7
D gene: .
clone size: few
V gene: TRBV4-3
CDR3 protein: CASSHNKFTGTHAYEQYF
CDR3 DNA: TGCGCCAGCAGCCACAATAAATTTACCGGGACGCACGCCTACGAGCAGTACTTC

J gene: TRBJ2-7
D gene: TRBD1
clone size: many
V gene: TRBV6-6
CDR3 protein: CASSYGTGISYEQYF
CDR3 DNA: TGTGCCAGCAGTTATGGGACAGGGATCTCCTACGAGCAGTACTTC

J gene: TRBJ2-4
D gene: .
clone size: many
V gene: TRBV7-2
CDR3 protein: CASSPAPLNIQYF
CDR3 DNA: TGTGCCAGCAGCCCCGCCCCCTTAAACATTCAGTACTTC

J gene: TRBJ2-2
D gene: .
clone size: few
V gene: TRBV4-1
CDR3 protein: CASSELVEGELFF
CDR3 DNA: TGCGCCAGCAGCGAACTGGTCGAGGGGGAGCTGTTTTTT

J gene: TRBJ2-7
D gene: .
clone size: few
V gene: TRBV5-6
CDR3 protein: CASSYGRGEQYF
CDR3 DNA: TGTGCCAGCAGCTACGGACGTGGCGAGCAGTACTTC

J gene: TRBJ1-4
D gene: .
clone size: many
V gene: TRBV4-1
CDR3 protein: CASSQDIAGIHEKLFF
CDR3 DNA: TGCGCCAGCAGCCAAGATATCGCAGGGATTCATGAAAAACTGTTTTTT

J gene: TRBJ2-2
D gene: .
clone size: few
V gene: TRBV27
CDR3 protein: CASRGGYTGELFF
CDR3 DNA: TGTGCCAGCAGAGGAGGATACACCGGGGAGCTGTTTTTT

J gene: TRBJ1-2
D gene: TRBD1
clone size: few
V gene: TRBV20-1
CDR3 protein: CSATGTVRYGYTF
CDR3 DNA: TGCAGTGCTACAGGGACAGTTCGTTATGGCTACACCTTC

J gene: TRBJ1-2
D gene: TRBD1
clone size: .
V gene: TRBV6-1
CDR3 protein: CASSGAPGQGMFGYTF
CDR3 DNA: TGTGCCAGCAGTGGAGCGCCGGGACAGGGAATGTTTGGCTACACCTTC

J gene: TRBJ2-1
D gene: TRBD2
clone size: few
V gene: TRBV13
CDR3 protein: CASSLKGRGEQFF
CDR3 DNA: TGTGCCAGCAGCTTAAAAGGGAGGGGTGAGCAGTTCTTC

J gene: TRBJ2-7
D gene: .
clone size: many
V gene: TRBV4-2
CDR3 protein: CASSHESSAYEQYF
CDR3 DNA: TGTGCCAGCAGCCACGAGAGCAGCGCATACGAGCAGTACTTC